This T cell receptor (beta chain) was sequenced for a study of shared clonotypes between healthy human individuals. Study summary: A donor's plate count was three for CD4 naive and three for CD4 memory; CD8 naive had two and CD8 memory one.

Generated by immunoSEQ multiplex PCR, the TCRdb table keeps only in-frame clones and is missing some. The sample lists around 1,900,000 clones, approximately 92% seen once, with about 1.7% in the top ten. CD8 cells classed as naive were CD45RO-negative and positively selected for CCR7, excluding terminally differentiated effector memory CD45RA+ cells. Trimming took 8 bases from V and 7 from J, leaving 12 bases between them. The CDR3 spans 12 residues. Germline CDR1 reads MGHDK; CDR2 reads SYGVNS. The clonotype originates from a man between 18 and 35 years old in good health. Some clones in this sample may be carry-over from other donors' samples. Material for sequencing was naive CD8+ T cells from PBMCs. V and J are TRBV25-1 and TRBJ2-1; no definite D call. CDR3 residues: CASSQFGNEQFF. The DNA of the CDR3 is TGTGCCAGCTCCCAGTTTGGTAATGAGCAGTTCTTC.